The rows below give T cell receptor beta chains drawn from one sample of a study of human T cells and chemical hapten exposure. Using its own MiXCR run on the RACE reads, TCRdb lists one record per CDR3 protein. The sample has some 38,000 distinct CDR3 sequences, 5% to 8% seen once. Sample: whole blood, taken in connection with sensitization to the hapten diphenylcyclopropenone (DPC). These receptors all stem from a woman aged 25 to 39 with alopecia areata. Some clones in this sample may be carry-over from other donors' samples. Both conserved end residues are trimmed from each CDR3. Part of the rows lack a size; the others show once, few, many or a class for expanded clones.

V gene,clone size,CDR3 length,J gene,CDR3 protein
TRBV11-1,-,12,TRBJ1-6,ASSPGPVRSPLH
TRBV3-1,few,13,TRBJ2-3,ASSLSGGRVDTQY
TRBV6-2/TRBV6-3,-,10,TRBJ1-5,AARASNQPQH
TRBV12-3/TRBV12-4,-,13,TRBJ2-6,ASSRDSSGANVLT
TRBV6-6,few,13,TRBJ1-5,ASSYRQPSNQPQH
TRBV12-5,few,11,TRBJ1-2,ASGRGTVNGYT
TRBV29-1,many,12,TRBJ1-2,SVDQTGGNYGYT
TRBV6-1,-,13,TRBJ1-5,ASSPLRGSNQPQH
TRBV6-4,many,13,TRBJ2-4,ASSDLGVAKNIQY
TRBV5-1,few,12,TRBJ2-3,ASSLQGRADTQY
TRBV18,many,10,TRBJ2-5,ASSPTQETQY